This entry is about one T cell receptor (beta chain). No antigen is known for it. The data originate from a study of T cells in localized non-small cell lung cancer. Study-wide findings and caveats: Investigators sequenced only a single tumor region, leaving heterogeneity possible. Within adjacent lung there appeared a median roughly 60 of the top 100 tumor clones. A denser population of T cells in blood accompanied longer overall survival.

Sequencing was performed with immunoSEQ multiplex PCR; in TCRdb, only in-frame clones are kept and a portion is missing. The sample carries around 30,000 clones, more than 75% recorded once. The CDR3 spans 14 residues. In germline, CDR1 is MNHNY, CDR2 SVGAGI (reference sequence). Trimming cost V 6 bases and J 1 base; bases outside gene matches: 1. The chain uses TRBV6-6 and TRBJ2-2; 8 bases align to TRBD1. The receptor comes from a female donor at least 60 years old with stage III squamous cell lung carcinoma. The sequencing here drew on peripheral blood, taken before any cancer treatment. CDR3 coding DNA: TGTGCCAGCAGAGGGACAGGGAACACCGGGGAGCTGTTTTTT. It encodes CASRGTGNTGELFF.